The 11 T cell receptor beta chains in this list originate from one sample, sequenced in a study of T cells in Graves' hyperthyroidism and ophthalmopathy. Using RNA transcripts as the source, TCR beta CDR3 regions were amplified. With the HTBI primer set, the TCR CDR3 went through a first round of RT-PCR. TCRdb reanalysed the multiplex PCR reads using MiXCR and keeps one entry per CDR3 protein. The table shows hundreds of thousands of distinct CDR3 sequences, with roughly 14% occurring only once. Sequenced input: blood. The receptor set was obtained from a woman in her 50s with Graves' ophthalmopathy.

The CDR3 DNA reads as TGTGCCAGCAGCCACGGGACTAGCGGGAGGGAAGAGACCCAGTACTTC. Encoded protein: CASSHGTSGREETQYF. This chain connects TRBV4-2 to TRBJ2-5; 16 positions agree with TRBD2. CDR1 is LGHNA and CDR2 is YNFKEQ in the germline V gene. V gave up 3 bases and J gave up 3 bases; unmatched junction bases: 1. The CDR3 spans 16 residues.

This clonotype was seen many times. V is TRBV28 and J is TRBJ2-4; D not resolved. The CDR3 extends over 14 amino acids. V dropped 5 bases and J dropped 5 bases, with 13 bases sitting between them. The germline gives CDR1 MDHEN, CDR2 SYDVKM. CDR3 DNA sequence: TGTGCCAGCAGTCTCGAGGCCCGCCAAAACATTCAGTACTTC. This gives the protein CASSLEARQNIQYF.

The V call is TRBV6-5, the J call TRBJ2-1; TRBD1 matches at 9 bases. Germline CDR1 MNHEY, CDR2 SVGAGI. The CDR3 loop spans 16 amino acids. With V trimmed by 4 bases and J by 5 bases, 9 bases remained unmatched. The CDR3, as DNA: TGTGCCAGCAGTTTTCTGGGGACAGGGATAAACAATGAGCAGTTCTTC. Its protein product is CASSFLGTGINNEQFF.

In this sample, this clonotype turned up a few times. CDR3 sequence reads: CASSVNVLPGQGAYGYTF. The CDR3 DNA is TGTGCCAGCAGCGTAAACGTTCTTCCGGGACAGGGGGCGTATGGCTACACCTTC. The rearrangement links TRBV9 to TRBJ1-2; 12 bases align to TRBD1. Per the germline V gene, CDR1 is SGDLS and CDR2 is YYNGEE. V was pared by 1 base and J by 5 bases, with 12 bases of the junction left unmatched. The CDR3 has 18 residues.

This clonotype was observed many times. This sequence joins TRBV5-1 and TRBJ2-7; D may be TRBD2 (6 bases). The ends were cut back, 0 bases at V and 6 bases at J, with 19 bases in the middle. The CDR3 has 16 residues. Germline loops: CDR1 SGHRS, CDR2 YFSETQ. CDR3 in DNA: TGCGCCAGCAGCTTGGACGGGGTAGCGGTGTTTTCCGAGCAGTACTTC. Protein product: CASSLDGVAVFSEQYF.

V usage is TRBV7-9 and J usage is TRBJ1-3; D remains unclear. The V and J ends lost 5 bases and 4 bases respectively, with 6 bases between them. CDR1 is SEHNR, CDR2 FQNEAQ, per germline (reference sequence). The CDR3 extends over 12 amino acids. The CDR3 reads CASSATGNTIYF. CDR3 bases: TGTGCCAGCAGCGCAACAGGAAACACCATATATTTT.

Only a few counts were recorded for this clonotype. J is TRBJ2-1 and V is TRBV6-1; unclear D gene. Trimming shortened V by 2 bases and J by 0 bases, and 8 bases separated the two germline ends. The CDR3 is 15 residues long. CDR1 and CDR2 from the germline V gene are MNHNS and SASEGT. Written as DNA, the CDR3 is TGTGCCAGCAGTGAACGGTGGAGCTCCTACAATGAGCAGTTCTTC. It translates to CASSERWSSYNEQFF.

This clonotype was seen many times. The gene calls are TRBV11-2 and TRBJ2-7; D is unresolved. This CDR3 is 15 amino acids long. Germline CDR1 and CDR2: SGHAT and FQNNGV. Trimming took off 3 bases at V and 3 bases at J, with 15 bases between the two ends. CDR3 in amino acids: CASSFIDLVGYEQYF. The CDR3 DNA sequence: TGTGCCAGCAGCTTCATAGATCTTGTGGGCTACGAGCAGTACTTC.

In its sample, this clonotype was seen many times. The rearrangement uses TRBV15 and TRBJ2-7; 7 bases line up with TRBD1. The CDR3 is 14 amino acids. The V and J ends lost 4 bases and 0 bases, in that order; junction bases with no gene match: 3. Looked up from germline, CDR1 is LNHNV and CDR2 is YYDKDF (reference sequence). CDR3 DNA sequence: TGTGCCACCAGCAACCGGGACAGCTCCTACGAGCAGTACTTC. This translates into CATSNRDSSYEQYF.

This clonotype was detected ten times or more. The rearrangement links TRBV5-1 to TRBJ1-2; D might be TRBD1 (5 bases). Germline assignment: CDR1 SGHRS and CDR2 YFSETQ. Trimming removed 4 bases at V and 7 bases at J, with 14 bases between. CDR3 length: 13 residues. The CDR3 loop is CASSIQVPGGYTF. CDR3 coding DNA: TGCGCCAGCAGCATACAGGTCCCGGGTGGCTACACCTTC.

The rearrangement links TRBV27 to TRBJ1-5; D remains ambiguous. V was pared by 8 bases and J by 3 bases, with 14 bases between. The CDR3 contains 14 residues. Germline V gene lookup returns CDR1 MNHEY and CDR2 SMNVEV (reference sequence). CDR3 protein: CASRRRPDNQPQHF. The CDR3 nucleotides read TGTGCCAGCCGAAGACGTCCTGACAATCAGCCCCAGCATTTT.